A selection of T cell receptor beta chains follows, all from one sample in a study of cytomegalovirus exposure and HLA in healthy donors. The method was immunoSEQ multiplex PCR; TCRdb's version includes in-frame clones alone and lacks a portion of them. The table has over 70,000 clones, 80% seen once. Input material: PBMCs. The receptors come from a middle-aged man in good health and CMV-seropositive. Both conserved end residues are part of each CDR3. The D gene is left open where the match is weak. Clone size appears in some rows only: once, few, many, or a class for an expanded clone.

clone_size j_call v_call d_call cdr3_nt cdr3_aa
- TRBJ2-3 TRBV7-6 TRBD2 TGTGCCAGCAGCTGGGGCGGACTAGCGGAGACAGATACGCAGTATTTT CASSWGGLAETDTQYF
- TRBJ2-1 TRBV5-4 - TGTGCCAGCAGCTTGGGGGACTCCACCCGTAACAATGAGCAGTTCTTC CASSLGDSTRNNEQFF
- TRBJ2-6 TRBV19 - TGTGCCAGTAGTATAGAGGGGCTATCTGGGGCCAACGTCCTGACTTTC CASSIEGLSGANVLTF
once TRBJ2-5 TRBV27 - TGTGCCAGCAGTTCACAGGGTTGGGGGGAGACCCAGTACTTC CASSSQGWGETQYF
- TRBJ2-5 TRBV5-4 TRBD2 TGTGCCAGCAGCGCGAGCGGGAGGGCCGGTAATACCCAGTACTTC CASSASGRAGNTQYF
- TRBJ1-2 TRBV5-4 - TGTGCCAGCAGCTTGGCCCGGATAGGGAGAGGCTACACCTTC CASSLARIGRGYTF
- TRBJ1-1 TRBV5-1 TRBD1 TGCGCCAGCAGCGTCCTGACAGGGGTGAACACTGAAGCTTTCTTT CASSVLTGVNTEAFF
- TRBJ2-1 TRBV10-3 - TGTGCCAGCAGATCCCGGGTAAGTCGGGTTGAGCAGTTCTTC CASRSRVSRVEQFF
- TRBJ2-2 TRBV7-2 - TGTGCCAGCAGCCCCACACACCCAGCGAACACCGGGGAGCTGTTTTTT CASSPTHPANTGELFF
- TRBJ2-7 TRBV6-5 - TGTGCCAGCAGTTACTCGATCGGGGGTGGGCGGTACGAGCAGTACTTC CASSYSIGGGRYEQYF
- TRBJ1-2 TRBV18 - TGTGCCAGCTCACCAAGCTCCGAGGATGGCTACACCTTC CASSPSSEDGYTF
once TRBJ1-2 TRBV28 - TGTGCCAGCAGTCAAACCCGGCGGGGGTTCGAGGGCTACACCTTC CASSQTRRGFEGYTF
- TRBJ2-6 TRBV30 TRBD1 TGTGCCCGTATACCGGGACAGGGGTTCTCTGGGGCCAACGGCCTGACTTTC CARIPGQGFSGANGLTF
- TRBJ1-1 TRBV7-9 - TGTGCCAGCAGCCCATCTCCACAGAACACTGAAGCTTTCTTT CASSPSPQNTEAFF
- TRBJ2-7 TRBV5-1 - TGCGCCAGCAGCTTTGACAGCCCCTACGAGCAGTACTTC CASSFDSPYEQYF
- TRBJ1-5 TRBV19 - TGTGCCACCCTTCAGGAGGGAGGGGCGCAGCCCCAGCATTTT CATLQEGGAQPQHF
- TRBJ2-3 TRBV7-2 - TGTGCCAGCAGCCGGGAGGGGGCGCGTTATATAGATACGCAGTATTTT CASSREGARYIDTQYF
- TRBJ2-1 TRBV6-1 - TGTGCCAGCAGTGAAGCGCCGAGGCGTTGGGATGAGCAGTTCTTC CASSEAPRRWDEQFF
few TRBJ2-7 TRBV4-2 - TGTGCCAGCAGCCAAGACCCCGTCTTAGGAGAGGATCTAGGCGAGCAGTACTTC CASSQDPVLGEDLGEQYF
- TRBJ2-1 TRBV12-5 - TGTGCTAGTGGTAATTCCCTGGGGGGTCCCAATAGCTCCTACAATGAGCAGTTCTTC CASGNSLGGPNSSYNEQFF
- TRBJ2-5 TRBV18 - TGTGCCAGCTCACCACCGTCTGGCCAGCAAGAGACCCAGTACTTC CASSPPSGQQETQYF
few TRBJ1-1 TRBV5-4 - TGTGCCAGCAGCCCCCTTTACGGGGAGTCCACTGAAGCTTTCTTT CASSPLYGESTEAFF
- TRBJ2-2 TRBV29-1 - TGCAGCGTACGCGCGCTTAACACCGGGGAGCTGTTTTTT CSVRALNTGELFF
- TRBJ2-7 TRBV18 - TGTGCCAGCTCACCAGAGCGATCTACCTACGAGCAGTACTTC CASSPERSTYEQYF
- TRBJ2-6 TRBV14 TRBD1 TGTGCCAGCAGCCAGGCGCGAGGGGGCCTAGTTGGGGCCAACGTCCTGACTTTC CASSQARGGLVGANVLTF
- TRBJ2-7 TRBV19 - TGTGCCAGTAGTATCGCTTATAGACCGGGAGAGCAGTACTTC CASSIAYRPGEQYF
- TRBJ1-3 TRBV5-1 - TGCGCCAGCAGCTTCGACTCTACAGGGACTGGAAACACCATATATTTT CASSFDSTGTGNTIYF
- TRBJ2-1 TRBV4-3 - TGCGCCAGCAGCCAACTCCGAGGCGGGGCGGGAATAGTCAATGAGCAGTTCTTC CASSQLRGGAGIVNEQFF
- TRBJ2-6 TRBV7-9 - TGTGCCAGCCAGGGGCTTGGGGCCAACGTCCTGACTTTC CASQGLGANVLTF
- TRBJ2-1 TRBV5-6 TRBD2 TGTGCCAGCAGCTTGACGGGACTAGCGGTCTACAATGAGCAGTTCTTC CASSLTGLAVYNEQFF
- TRBJ2-1 TRBV7-2 TRBD1 TGTGCCAGCGCGACAGGGTCCTACAATGAGCAGTTCTTC CASATGSYNEQFF
- TRBJ1-1 TRBV6-5 - TGTGCCAGCAGCAGAGGGGAGGGAATGAACACTGAAGCTTTCTTT CASSRGEGMNTEAFF
- TRBJ1-1 TRBV7-2 TRBD1 TGTGCCAGCAGCCGCGGACAGGGAGGGAGCACTGAAGCTTTCTTT CASSRGQGGSTEAFF
- TRBJ2-4 TRBV5-1 TRBD2 TGCGCCAGCAGCCTTGATACCGGGACTACTTTCAGTCAGTACTTC CASSLDTGTTFSQYF
- TRBJ1-5 TRBV30 - TGTGCCTTGGGCCATGGCAATCAGCCCCAGCATTTT CALGHGNQPQHF
- TRBJ1-3 TRBV29-1 - TGCAGCGTTGTAAAGCAACAGGGTCCCACTGGAAACACCATATATTTT CSVVKQQGPTGNTIYF
- TRBJ2-3 TRBV19 TRBD1 TGTGCCAGTAGCCCAAACCACAGGGGGCGAGATACGCAGTATTTT CASSPNHRGRDTQYF
- TRBJ2-7 TRBV5-6 TRBD2 TGTGCCAGCAGCCTGGGACTAGCGGGTTACTACTCCTACGAGCAGTACTTC CASSLGLAGYYSYEQYF
- TRBJ2-3 TRBV6-5 - TGTGCCAGCAGGGAGGGACTTACTGGCACGCAGTATTTT CASREGLTGTQYF
- TRBJ2-5 TRBV30 TRBD2 TGTGCCTGGGCGGGACTAGCGGGAATGGAGACCCAGTACTTC CAWAGLAGMETQYF
once TRBJ2-2 TRBV5-4 - TGTGCCAGCAGCTTGTCGAGTACCGGGGAGCTGTTTTTT CASSLSSTGELFF
- TRBJ2-7 TRBV11-2 - TGTGCCAGCAGCCCGGGACACACGACCTTCTACGAGCAGTACTTC CASSPGHTTFYEQYF
- TRBJ2-5 TRBV2 TRBD1 TGTGCCAGTCGCAGGGGGAAGGAGACCCAGTACTTC CASRRGKETQYF
- TRBJ2-3 TRBV10-2 TRBD2 TGCGCCAGTAAACTAGCGGGAACCGCAGATACGCAGTATTTT CASKLAGTADTQYF
- TRBJ1-3 TRBV5-8 - TGTGCCAGCAGACAACGCGGAAACACCATATATTTT CASRQRGNTIYF
once TRBJ2-1 TRBV7-9 TRBD2 TGTGCCAGCAGCCCCCGGGGTGGTAGCGGGAGTTACAATGAGCAGTTCTTC CASSPRGGSGSYNEQFF